The sequence of this T cell receptor beta chain was determined in a study of OX40 agonist ivuxolimab in advanced cancers. Sequencing was performed with immunoSEQ multiplex PCR; in TCRdb, only in-frame clones are kept and a portion is missing. The repertoire holds roughly 60,000 clones, with roughly 85% as singletons. Looked up from germline, CDR1 is SGHDT and CDR2 is YYEEEE. J gave up 0 bases and V 3 bases, and 4 bases lay outside the gene matches. This CDR3 contains 15 residues. The source was CD4+ or CD8+ T cells sorted from blood, collected in a trial of the OX40 agonist ivuxolimab. The chain recombines TRBV5-6 with TRBJ1-2; 8 bases match TRBD1. This clonotype was sampled from an adult with an advanced solid tumor such as melanoma, head and neck, liver or kidney cancer. The CDR3 nucleotides read TGTGCCAGCAGCTCCGCAGGGGGCCCTAACTATGGCTACACCTTC. Its translation: CASSSAGGPNYGYTF.